This T cell receptor (beta chain) was identified in a study of T cells in Graves' hyperthyroidism and ophthalmopathy. This clonotype was seen a few times. The TCR beta CDR3 regions underwent amplification using RNA transcripts as the source. Primed by the HTBI set, a first-round RT-PCR was run on the TCR CDR3. A single record per CDR3 protein comes from TCRdb applying MiXCR to the multiplex PCR reads. Of roughly 700,000 distinct CDR3 sequences in the sample, approximately 36% were seen once. Germline CDR1 and CDR2: SGHAT and FQNNGV. This CDR3 is built from 15 residues. V was pared by 1 base and J by 8 bases, with 14 bases between.

Source material: blood. The TCR comes from a woman between 40 and 50 years old with Graves' hyperthyroidism. The chain is built from TRBV11-2 and TRBJ1-4; the D is unclear. CDR3 residues: CASSLVPGIYEKLFF. The CDR3 DNA reads TGTGCCAGCAGCTTAGTACCGGGGATATACGAAAAACTGTTTTTT.